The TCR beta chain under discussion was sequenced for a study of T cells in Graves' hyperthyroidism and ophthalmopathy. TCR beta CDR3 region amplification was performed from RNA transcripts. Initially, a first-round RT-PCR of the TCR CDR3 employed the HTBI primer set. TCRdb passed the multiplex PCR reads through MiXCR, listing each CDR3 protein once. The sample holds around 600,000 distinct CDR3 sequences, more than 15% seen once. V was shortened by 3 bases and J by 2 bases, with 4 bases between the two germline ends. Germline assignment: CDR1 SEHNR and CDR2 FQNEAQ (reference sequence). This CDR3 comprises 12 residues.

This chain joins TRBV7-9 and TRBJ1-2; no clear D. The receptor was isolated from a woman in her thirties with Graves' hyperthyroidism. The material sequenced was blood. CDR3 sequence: CASSFRNYGYTF. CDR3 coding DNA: TGTGCCAGCAGCTTCCGGAACTATGGCTACACCTTC.